Shown below are 23 T cell receptor beta chains from a single sample sequenced in a study of control samples from healthy donors and cancer patients. Measured with immunoSEQ multiplex PCR; TCRdb has only the in-frame clones, and not every one. The table records roughly 98,000 clones, approximately 93% of them present only once. Sequenced: blood. These receptors originate from a man aged 18 to 35 in good health.

For the CDR3, the DNA is TGTGCCAGCAAGCAAGGAGGTTGGGATTCACCCCTCCACTTT. Translation gives CASKQGGWDSPLHF. The V call is TRBV6-5, the J call TRBJ1-6; D unclear. Germline V gene data show CDR1 as MNHEY and CDR2 as SVGAGI. V lost 7 bases and J lost 8, with 15 bases in between. The CDR3 consists of 14 residues.

The chain couples TRBV19 to TRBJ2-2; TRBD2 is a possible D gene (5 bases). The CDR3 runs 13 residues. V was clipped by 8 bases and J by 6 bases, with 13 bases between them. CDR1 is LNHDA, CDR2 SQIVND, per germline (reference sequence). For the CDR3, the DNA is TGTGCCAGTCTGACCGACGGGGCCGGGGAGCTGTTTTTT. It encodes CASLTDGAGELFF.

The CDR3 DNA is TGTGCCAGCAGCCCTCTAAACAGGGGGCTGAACACCGGGGAGCTGTTTTTT. It codes for CASSPLNRGLNTGELFF. This rearrangement joins TRBV7-8 to TRBJ2-2; 9 bases match TRBD1. Per the germline V gene, CDR1 is SGHVS and CDR2 is FQNEAQ. This CDR3 is 17 amino acids long. With V trimmed by 5 bases and J by 1 base, 8 bases remained unmatched.

J is TRBJ1-2 and V is TRBV20-1; TRBD1 aligns across 7 bases. CDR3 length: 12 amino acids. The ends lost 3 bases at V and 5 bases at J; junction bases unmatched: 3. Germline V gene data show CDR1 as DFQATT and CDR2 as SNEGSKA (reference sequence). The CDR3 DNA sequence: TGCAGTGCTAGTCGGGGACAGTATGGCTACACCTTC. Protein: CSASRGQYGYTF.

Only a few counts were recorded for this clone. The chain carries TRBV2 and TRBJ1-2, with TRBD1 as a possible D gene (5 bases). CDR3 length: 15 amino acids. Germline V CDR1 and CDR2: SNHLY, FYNNEI. V lost 1 base to trimming and J lost 3 bases, with 12 bases between them. The CDR3 region has the DNA TGTGCCAGCAGTGAAGGGTGGGGGATTTACTATGGCTACACCTTC. Residues: CASSEGWGIYYGYTF. Full variable domain (rest looked up from reference TRBV2 and TRBJ1-2): EPEVTQTPSHQVTQMGQEVILRCVPISNHLYFYWYRQILGQKVEFLVSFYNNEISEKSEIFDDQFSVERPDGSNFTLKIRSTKLEDSAMYFCASSEGWGIYYGYTFGSGTRLTVV.

V usage is TRBV7-9 and J usage is TRBJ2-7; 8 positions agree with TRBD1. The V gene's germline CDR1 is SEHNR and CDR2 FQNEAQ (reference sequence). V shed 1 base and J 2 bases; nucleotides not matched to a gene: 4. The CDR3 loop spans 15 amino acids. The chain's CDR3 is CASSLEEQGAYEQYF. Written as DNA, the CDR3 is TGTGCCAGCAGCTTAGAAGAACAGGGGGCCTACGAGCAGTACTTC.

J is TRBJ1-5 and V is TRBV6-5; TRBD1 might be the D (5 bases). The CDR3 runs to 16 residues. Per the germline V gene, CDR1 is MNHEY and CDR2 is SVGAGI. Deletions cut 4 bases from V and 0 bases from J, with 13 bases between. Written as DNA, the CDR3 is TGTGCCAGCAGTTCTCGGACGGACAATAGCAATCAGCCCCAGCATTTT. This codes for CASSSRTDNSNQPQHF.

The gene calls are TRBV25-1 and TRBJ2-3; D is possibly TRBD2 (6 bases). Deletions cut 1 base from V and 1 base from J, with 12 bases between. CDR1 and CDR2 (germline): MGHDK, SYGVNS. This CDR3 comprises 16 residues. The CDR3 loop is CASSESRERGTDTQYF. CDR3 DNA: TGTGCCAGCAGTGAATCACGGGAGCGTGGCACAGATACGCAGTATTTT. The full variable domain, completed using reference TRBV25-1 and TRBJ2-3, is EADIYQTPRYLVIGTGKKITLECSQTMGHDKMYWYQQDPGMELHLIHYSYGVNSTEKGDLSSESTVSRIRTEHFPLTLESARPSHTSQYLCASSESRERGTDTQYFGPGTRLTVL.

V and J are TRBV3-1 (or the pseudogene TRBV3-2) and TRBJ2-1; D tentatively fits TRBD1 or TRBD2 (6 bases each). V dropped 8 bases and J dropped 11 bases, with 13 bases sitting between them. CDR1 is LGHDT, CDR2 YNNKEL, per germline (reference sequence). The CDR3 spans 11 residues. The CDR3 protein is CASHGRDKQFF. The CDR3 DNA sequence: TGTGCCAGCCATGGGCGGGACAAGCAGTTCTTC.

J is TRBJ2-1 and V is TRBV27; 8 bases line up with TRBD1. The junction had 4 bases not matched to a gene; V was cut back by 5 bases and J by 7 bases. CDR1 is MNHEY, CDR2 SMNVEV, per germline (reference sequence). There are 13 residues in the CDR3. The CDR3 region is CASSPGQGNEQFF. The CDR3 coding sequence is TGTGCCAGCAGTCCCGGACAGGGTAATGAGCAGTTCTTC.

This rearrangement joins TRBV3-1 (or the pseudogene TRBV3-2) to TRBJ2-6; D remains unclear. Germline loops: CDR1 LGHDT, CDR2 YNNKEL (reference sequence). Trimming removed 3 bases from V and 2 bases from J, with 11 bases in between. The CDR3 has 16 amino acids. Here the CDR3 DNA reads TGTGCCAGCAGCCAGTCGGGCGGTGCTGGGGCCAACGTCCTGACTTTC. Its protein product is CASSQSGGAGANVLTF.

Only one count was recorded for this clone. This rearrangement joins TRBV3-1 (or the pseudogene TRBV3-2) to TRBJ1-1; a possible D gene is TRBD1 (6 bases). This CDR3 has 15 amino acids. V was shortened by 4 bases and J by 3 bases, with 15 bases between the two germline ends. From germline, CDR1 is LGHDT and CDR2 YNNKEL (reference sequence). The CDR3 DNA follows: TGTGCCAGCAGCCGGGGGGGCGGAGGGTACACTGAAGCTTTCTTT. Protein: CASSRGGGGYTEAFF.

This clone appeared once. V gene TRBV11-2 combines with J gene TRBJ2-1, with TRBD2 matching 8 bases. Germline V gene lookup returns CDR1 SGHAT and CDR2 FQNNGV. The CDR3 contains 11 residues. J lost 13 bases, V lost 6 bases, and 5 bases had no gene match. The CDR3 DNA is TGTGCCAGCAGGACTAGCGTAGAACAGTTCTTC. Translating it yields CASRTSVEQFF.

Only one count was recorded for this clone. This chain connects TRBV6-5 to TRBJ1-1; 7 nucleotides match TRBD1. The V gene end was trimmed by 7 bases and the J gene end by 1 base; junction bases not matched to a gene: 6. This CDR3 is built from 14 residues. Germline V gene lookup returns CDR1 MNHEY and CDR2 SVGAGI. This chain's CDR3 is CASTSTGQNTEAFF. The CDR3 DNA reads as TGTGCCAGCACCTCGACAGGGCAGAACACTGAAGCTTTCTTT.

This clone was counted only a few times. The chain couples TRBV27 to TRBJ1-1; D gene unclear. Deletions cut 8 bases from V and 0 bases from J, with 7 bases between. The CDR3 runs 12 residues. Germline-derived CDR1 and CDR2 are MNHEY and SMNVEV (reference sequence). The CDR3 DNA reads as TGTGCCAGCTTTGGGGTGAACACTGAAGCTTTCTTT. Translated, it gives CASFGVNTEAFF.

The chain is built from TRBV2 and TRBJ2-1, with D perhaps being TRBD1 or TRBD2 (5 bases each). V was cut by 8 bases and J by 7 bases, with 15 bases left in between. The germline gives CDR1 SNHLY, CDR2 FYNNEI. CDR3 length: 13 residues. In DNA, the CDR3 is TGTGCCAGCTGCGCCCGGGACCGAAATGAGCAGTTCTTC. Amino acids: CASCARDRNEQFF.

The genes are TRBV5-1 and TRBJ2-1; unclear D gene. The CDR3 extends over 14 amino acids. The V gene lost 6 bases and the J gene lost 8 bases, with 18 bases spanning the gap. Germline CDR1 is SGHRS and CDR2 is YFSETQ. The CDR3 here is CASKFTLEVDEQFF. The CDR3 DNA is TGCGCCAGCAAGTTCACCCTCGAGGTCGATGAGCAGTTCTTC.

This sequence joins TRBV5-1 and TRBJ2-2; D call uncertain. Germline V gene sequence: CDR1 SGHRS, CDR2 YFSETQ. Trimming took off 5 bases at V and 1 base at J, with 15 bases between the two ends. The CDR3 is 16 amino acids. The CDR3 DNA is TGCGCCAGCAGACCGACTTCCGCAGAGAACACCGGGGAGCTGTTTTTT. Encoded protein: CASRPTSAENTGELFF.

The CDR3 protein is CASSSLGTEAFF. CDR3 nucleotide sequence: TGTGCCAGCTCCTCCTTAGGCACTGAAGCTTTCTTT. The chain uses TRBV18 and TRBJ1-1; D ambiguous. V was trimmed by 6 bases and J by 4 bases, leaving 9 bases between them. This CDR3 is built from 12 residues. CDR1 is KGHSH, CDR2 LQKENI, per germline.

V gene TRBV27 combines with J gene TRBJ1-1, with unresolved D. V shed 5 bases and J shed 3 bases, with 10 bases lying between them. The CDR3 extends over 13 amino acids. Germline V gene lookup returns CDR1 MNHEY and CDR2 SMNVEV (reference sequence). CDR3 residues: CASSRRRDTEAFF. CDR3 bases: TGTGCCAGCAGTCGACGTCGGGACACTGAAGCTTTCTTT.

The chain joins TRBV3-1 (or the pseudogene TRBV3-2) to TRBJ2-7; D assignment may be TRBD1 or TRBD2 (5 bases each). The CDR3 has 13 residues. Trimming removed 4 bases at V and 2 bases at J, with 9 bases between. Germline CDR1 is LGHDT and CDR2 is YNNKEL (reference sequence). CDR3 DNA sequence: TGTGCCAGCAGCCCATTGGGACCCTACGAGCAGTACTTC. Protein sequence: CASSPLGPYEQYF.

The chain carries TRBV25-1 and TRBJ2-3; TRBD2 is a possible D gene (5 bases). V lost 4 bases and J lost 1, with 9 bases in between. Germline V gene lookup returns CDR1 MGHDK and CDR2 SYGVNS. This CDR3 has 14 residues. CDR3 DNA: TGTGCCAGCAGTGTCTGGGGAGGCACAGATACGCAGTATTTT. This codes for CASSVWGGTDTQYF.

V and J are TRBV2 and TRBJ1-2; D is unresolved. Between the trimmed V and J ends, which lost 4 bases and 5 bases, there was a span of 11 bases. Germline assignment: CDR1 SNHLY and CDR2 FYNNEI. The CDR3 has 13 amino acids. CDR3: CASSVEGGYGYTF. In DNA form, the CDR3 reads TGTGCCAGCAGTGTGGAGGGTGGTTATGGCTACACCTTC.